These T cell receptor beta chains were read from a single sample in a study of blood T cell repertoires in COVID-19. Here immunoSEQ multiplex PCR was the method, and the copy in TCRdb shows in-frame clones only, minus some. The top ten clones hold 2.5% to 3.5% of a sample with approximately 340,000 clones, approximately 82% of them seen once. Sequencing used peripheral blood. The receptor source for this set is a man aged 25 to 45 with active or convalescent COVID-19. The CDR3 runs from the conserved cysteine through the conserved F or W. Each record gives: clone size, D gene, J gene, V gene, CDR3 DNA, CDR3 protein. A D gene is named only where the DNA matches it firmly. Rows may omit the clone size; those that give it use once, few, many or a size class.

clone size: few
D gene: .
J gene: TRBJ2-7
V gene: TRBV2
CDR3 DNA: TGTGCCAGCAGTGCTAGCTACGAGCAGTACTTC
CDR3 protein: CASSASYEQYF

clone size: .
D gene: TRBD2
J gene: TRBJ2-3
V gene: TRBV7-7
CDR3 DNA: TGTGCCAGCAGCCGCGGGAGCGCTAGCACAGATACGCAGTATTTT
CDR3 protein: CASSRGSASTDTQYF

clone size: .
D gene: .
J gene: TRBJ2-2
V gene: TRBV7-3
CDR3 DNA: TGTGCCAGCAGTTCGGACACGGGGAACACCGGGGAGCTGTTTTTT
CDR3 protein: CASSSDTGNTGELFF

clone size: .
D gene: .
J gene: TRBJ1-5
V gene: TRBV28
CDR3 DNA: TGTGCCAGCATTAGGGAGATTAGCAATCAGCCCCAGCATTTT
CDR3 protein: CASIREISNQPQHF

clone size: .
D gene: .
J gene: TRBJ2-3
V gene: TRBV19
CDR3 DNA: TGTGCCAGTAGTATAAGGGGGGGCGGGGACACAGATACGCAGTATTTT
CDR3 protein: CASSIRGGGDTDTQYF

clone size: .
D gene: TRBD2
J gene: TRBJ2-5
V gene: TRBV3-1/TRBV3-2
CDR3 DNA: TGTGCCAGCAGCCCCCAATGCACTAGCGGGGACATCCAAGAGACCCAGTACTTC
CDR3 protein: CASSPQCTSGDIQETQYF

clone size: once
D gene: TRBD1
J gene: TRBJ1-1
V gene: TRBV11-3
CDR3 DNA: TGTGCCAGCAGCTTACCGGGCAGGGGGGCTTTCTTT
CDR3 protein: CASSLPGRGAFF

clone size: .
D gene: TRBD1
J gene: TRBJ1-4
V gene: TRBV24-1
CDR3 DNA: TGTGCCACCAGGCTCCGGGACAGGGGGACCGTCGCAACTAATGAAAAACTGTTTTTT
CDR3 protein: CATRLRDRGTVATNEKLFF

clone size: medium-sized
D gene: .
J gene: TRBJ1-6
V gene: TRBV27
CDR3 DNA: TGTGCCAGCAGTTTAGTTGAGTATTCACCCCTCCACTTT
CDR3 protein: CASSLVEYSPLHF

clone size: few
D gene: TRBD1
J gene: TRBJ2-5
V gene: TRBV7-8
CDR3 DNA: TGTGCCAGCAGCGCTCTACAGGGGGGTGAGACCCAGTACTTC
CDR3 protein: CASSALQGGETQYF

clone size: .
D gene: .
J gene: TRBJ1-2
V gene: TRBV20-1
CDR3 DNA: TGCAGTGCTAGTTCTGGTTCAGGACTTTATGGCTACACCTTC
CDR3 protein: CSASSGSGLYGYTF

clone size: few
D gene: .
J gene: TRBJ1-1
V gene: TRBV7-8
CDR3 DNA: TGTGCCAGCAGCTTAGGGAGGGTCCCTCGGGGAGCTTTCTTT
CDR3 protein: CASSLGRVPRGAFF

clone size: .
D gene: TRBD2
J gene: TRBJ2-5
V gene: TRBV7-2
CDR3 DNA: TGTGCCAGCAGCTATCTAGCGGGAGCATTTGGAGAGACCCAGTACTTC
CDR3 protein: CASSYLAGAFGETQYF

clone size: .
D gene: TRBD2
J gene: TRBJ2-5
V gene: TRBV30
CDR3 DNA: TGTGCCTGGAGTGGCGGGGGGGAGACCCAGTACTTC
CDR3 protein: CAWSGGGETQYF

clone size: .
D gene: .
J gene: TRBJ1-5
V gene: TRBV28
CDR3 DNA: TGTGCCAGCAGATTCCAGGGGAGATATAGCAATCAGCCCCAGCATTTT
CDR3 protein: CASRFQGRYSNQPQHF

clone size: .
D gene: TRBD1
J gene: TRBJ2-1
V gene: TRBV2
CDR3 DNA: TGTGCCAGCAGTAGATCCGGGACAGGGCTTCCAAGCTCCTACAATGAGCAGTTCTTC
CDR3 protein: CASSRSGTGLPSSYNEQFF

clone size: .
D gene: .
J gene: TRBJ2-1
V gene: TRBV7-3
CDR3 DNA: TGTGCCAGCAGCTTCGGGGCAGGGGGAGGCTACAATGAGCAGTTCTTC
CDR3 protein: CASSFGAGGGYNEQFF

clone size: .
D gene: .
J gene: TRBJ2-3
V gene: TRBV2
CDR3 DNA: TGTGCCAGCAGCGCGGCACGGCACAGCACAGATACGCAGTATTTT
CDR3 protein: CASSAARHSTDTQYF

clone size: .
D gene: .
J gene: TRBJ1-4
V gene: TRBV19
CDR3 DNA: TGTGCCAGTACCCCGACCGGGACACAAGAAAAACTGTTTTTT
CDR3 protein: CASTPTGTQEKLFF

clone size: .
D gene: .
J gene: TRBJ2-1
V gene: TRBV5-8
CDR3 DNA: TGTGCCAGCAGCTTGCAACATCTAGATGAGCAGTTCTTC
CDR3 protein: CASSLQHLDEQFF

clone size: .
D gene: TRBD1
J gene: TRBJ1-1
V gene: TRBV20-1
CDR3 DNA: TGCAGTGCTAGTAGGGGGCAGACTGAAGCTTTCTTT
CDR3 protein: CSASRGQTEAFF

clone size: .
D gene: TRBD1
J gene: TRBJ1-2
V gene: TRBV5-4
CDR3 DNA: TGTGCCAGCAGCCCGGGACAGAGCTATGGCTACACCTTC
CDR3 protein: CASSPGQSYGYTF

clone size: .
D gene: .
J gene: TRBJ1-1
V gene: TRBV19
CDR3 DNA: TGTGCCAGTAGTATAGGGGCCATGAACACTGAAGCTTTCTTT
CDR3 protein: CASSIGAMNTEAFF

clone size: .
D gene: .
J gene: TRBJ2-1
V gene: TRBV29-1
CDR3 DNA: TGCAGCGTTGTCGGCGCTAGTGGCAAACTCTTTCACGTCGGTGAGCAGTTCTTC
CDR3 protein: CSVVGASGKLFHVGEQFF

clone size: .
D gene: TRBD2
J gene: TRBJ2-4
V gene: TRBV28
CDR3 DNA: TGTGCCAGCAGTTTAAGGCTAGCGGACCTAGCCAAAAACATTCAGTACTTC
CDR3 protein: CASSLRLADLAKNIQYF

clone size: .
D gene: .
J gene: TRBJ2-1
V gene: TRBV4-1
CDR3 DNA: TGCGCCAGCAGCCAAGTTGTTCTCAATGAGCAGTTCTTC
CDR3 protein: CASSQVVLNEQFF

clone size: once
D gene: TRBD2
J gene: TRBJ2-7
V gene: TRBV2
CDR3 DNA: TGTGCCAGCAGCGGACTAGCTGGCGAGCAGTACTTC
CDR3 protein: CASSGLAGEQYF

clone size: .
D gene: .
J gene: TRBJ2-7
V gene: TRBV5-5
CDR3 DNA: TGTGCCAGCAGCGGAGGGACGGGCGAGCAGTACTTC
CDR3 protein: CASSGGTGEQYF

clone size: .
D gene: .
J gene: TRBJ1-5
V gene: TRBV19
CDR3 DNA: TGTGCCAGCACTATGGGACTGGGCCGCAATCAGCCCCAGCATTTT
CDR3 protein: CASTMGLGRNQPQHF

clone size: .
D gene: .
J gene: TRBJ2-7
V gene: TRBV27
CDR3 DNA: TGTGCCAGCAGTTTCCTAGATACCGACGAGCAGTACTTC
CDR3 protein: CASSFLDTDEQYF

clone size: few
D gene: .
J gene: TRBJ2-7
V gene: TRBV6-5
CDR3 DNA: TGTGCCAGCACGGGGGACAGTGGTCGCGACGAGCAGTACTTC
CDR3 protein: CASTGDSGRDEQYF

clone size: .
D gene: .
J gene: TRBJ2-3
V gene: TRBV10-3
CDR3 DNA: TGTGCCATCAGTGATAGCGGTAGCACAGATACGCAGTATTTT
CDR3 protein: CAISDSGSTDTQYF

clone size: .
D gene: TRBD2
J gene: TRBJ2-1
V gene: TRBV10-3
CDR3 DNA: TGTGCCACCACTGGGCTAGCGGGAGGCAATGAGCAGTTCTTC
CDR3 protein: CATTGLAGGNEQFF

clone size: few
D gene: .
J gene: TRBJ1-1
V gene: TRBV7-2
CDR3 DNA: TGTGCCAGCAGCTTGCAGGGGAGCACTGAAGCTTTCTTT
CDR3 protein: CASSLQGSTEAFF

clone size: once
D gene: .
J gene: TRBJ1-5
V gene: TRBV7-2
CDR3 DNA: TGTGCCAGCAGCTTAGTGGCAGGTACCAATCAGCCCCAGCATTTT
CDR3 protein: CASSLVAGTNQPQHF

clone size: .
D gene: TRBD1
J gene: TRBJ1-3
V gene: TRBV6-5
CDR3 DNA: TGTGCCAGCTTTGGACAGGGGATTGACACCATATATTTT
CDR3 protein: CASFGQGIDTIYF

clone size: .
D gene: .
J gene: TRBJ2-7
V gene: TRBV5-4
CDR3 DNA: TGTGCCAGCAGCTTGGGACTCCAAAAATACTACGAGCAGTACTTC
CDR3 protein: CASSLGLQKYYEQYF

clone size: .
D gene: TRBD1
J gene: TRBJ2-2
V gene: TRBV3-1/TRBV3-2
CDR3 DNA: TGTGCCAGCAGCCCCCGGGACAGTCTCCTTGGGGAGCTGTTTTTT
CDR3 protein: CASSPRDSLLGELFF

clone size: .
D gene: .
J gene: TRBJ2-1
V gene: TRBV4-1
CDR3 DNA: TGCGCCAGCAGCCACCGGGACAACCCAATAGAGCAGTTCTTC
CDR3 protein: CASSHRDNPIEQFF

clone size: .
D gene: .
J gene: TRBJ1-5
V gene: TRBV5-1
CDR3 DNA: TGCGCCAGCAGGAGGAGCGAGGGTCAAAATCAGCCCCAGCATTTT
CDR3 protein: CASRRSEGQNQPQHF

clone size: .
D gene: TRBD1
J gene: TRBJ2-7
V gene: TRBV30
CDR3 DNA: TGTGCCTGGAGCCGGGACAGGGCATCCTACGAGCAGTACTTC
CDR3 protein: CAWSRDRASYEQYF

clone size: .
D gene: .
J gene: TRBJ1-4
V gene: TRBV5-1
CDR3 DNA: TGCGCCAGCAGCTCCCTTTCGGGAGGGATTTCTGAAAAACTGTTTTTT
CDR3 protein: CASSSLSGGISEKLFF

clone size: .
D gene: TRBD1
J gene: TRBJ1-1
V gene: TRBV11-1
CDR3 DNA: TGTGCCAGCAGCTCGTCAGGGGGCAACCCGAACACTGAAGCTTTCTTT
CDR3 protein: CASSSSGGNPNTEAFF

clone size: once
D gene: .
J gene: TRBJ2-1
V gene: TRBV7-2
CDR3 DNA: TGTGCCAGTTTACAGGAGTATCGGTCTGAGCAGTTCTTC
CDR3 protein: CASLQEYRSEQFF

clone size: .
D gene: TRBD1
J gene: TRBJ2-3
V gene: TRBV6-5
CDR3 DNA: TGTGCCAGCGGACAGGGAGACACAGATACGCAGTATTTT
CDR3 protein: CASGQGDTDTQYF